This record concerns one T cell receptor (beta chain) sequence. Ten or more counts support this clonotype. Its specific antigen is unknown. No much larger clone is present one base from it, and per-base qualities are unavailable. This specimen belongs to a study of human T cells and chemical hapten exposure (dated by TCRdb to the early 2020s). About the full investigation: Libraries were pooled for sequencing, and per-sample TCR yields varied mainly because of small differences in library volumes within the pool. This study followed changes in the peripheral blood TCR repertoire in vivo during primary and secondary sensitization of alopecia patients to the hapten diphenylcyclopropenone (DPC).

During library preparation, unique molecular identifiers were attached to individual cDNA molecules so that TCRs could be counted quantitatively and reproducibly. From each blood RNA sample, both TCR alpha and TCR beta chains were sequenced. The study's processing was this. The median number of TCRs per sample was approximately 96,000, ranging from roughly 20,000 to 700,000. The Decombinator software suite was used to annotate the V, J and CDR3 of the TCR reads. For the PS versus PT1 abundance plots, all samples were subsampled to the same number of TCRs (28,000). Expanded TCRs were defined as absent before sensitization and observed at least eight times at the 2-week time point. Clones were called with MiXCR by TCRdb after fastp trimmed the public reads at Q25, and only in-frame beta chains were retained. Under each unique CDR3 protein, matching rows form one entry showing the most common genes and DNA. TCRdb, not the authors, supplied the V and J calls. This sample lists 100,000 to 150,000 distinct CDR3 sequences; 8.5% to 9% were detected once. The leading ten clones occupy 1.4% of the sample.

The CDR3 has 12 amino acids, counting the end cysteine and phenylalanine. Just CDR3 DNA is preserved here, 36 bases in frame from base 1. The junction carries 8 bases between V and J, which are trimmed by 5 bases and 1 base respectively. CDR1 is given as SQVTM and CDR2 as ANQGSEA, both from the germline V gene. Total RNA was isolated from unfractionated whole blood collected in Tempus Blood RNA tubes. A few healthy volunteers were used as TCR sequencing controls and were bled at day 0, 2 weeks and 6 weeks. What the research found in general, with its limitations: DPC sensitization did not change the number of TCRs with a frequency above 1 in 1000, and there was no evidence of changes in global repertoire structure. Repeated subsampling changed both the strength of the expansion versus patch-test correlation and the threshold at which the correlation became significant.

This sequence originates from a human donor in good health. Some clones in this sample may be carry-over from other donors' samples. Donor details come from another sample of the same person, matched by shared clones. The sequence joins TRBV29-1 to TRBJ1-1; a tentative D match to TRBD1 spans 5 bases. Sequencing input: whole blood. The bases are TGCAGCGTTCGGGGGAGGAACACTGAAGCTTTCTTT. The translation is CSVRGRNTEAFF. Outside the CDR3, residues come from the reference TRBV29-1 and TRBJ1-1 proteins, so the full variable domain is: SAVISQKPSRDICQRGTSLTIQCQVDSQVTMMFWYRQQPGQSLTLIATANQGSEATYESGFVIDKFPISRPNLTFSTLTVSNMSPEDSSIYLCSVRGRNTEAFFGQGTRLTVV.